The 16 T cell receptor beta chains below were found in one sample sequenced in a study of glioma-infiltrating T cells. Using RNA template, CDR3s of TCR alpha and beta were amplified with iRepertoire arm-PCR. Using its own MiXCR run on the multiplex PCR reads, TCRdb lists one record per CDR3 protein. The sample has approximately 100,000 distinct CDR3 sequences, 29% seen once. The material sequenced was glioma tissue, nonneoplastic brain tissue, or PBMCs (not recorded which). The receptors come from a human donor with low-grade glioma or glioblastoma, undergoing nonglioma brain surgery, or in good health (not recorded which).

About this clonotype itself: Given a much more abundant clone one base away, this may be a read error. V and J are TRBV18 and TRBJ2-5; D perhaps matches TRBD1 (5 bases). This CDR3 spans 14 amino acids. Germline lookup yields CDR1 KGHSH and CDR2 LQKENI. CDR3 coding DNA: TGTGCCAGCTCACCACCGAACGGACAAGGGACCCAGTACTTC. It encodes CASSPPNGQGTQYF.

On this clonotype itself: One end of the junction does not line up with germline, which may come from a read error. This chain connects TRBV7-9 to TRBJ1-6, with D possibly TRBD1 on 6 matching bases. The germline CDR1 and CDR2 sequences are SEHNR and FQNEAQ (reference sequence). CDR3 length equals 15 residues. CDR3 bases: TGTGCCAGCAGCTCTCCCTGGACAGTAGATTCACCCCTCCGCTTT. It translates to CASSSPWTVDSPLRF. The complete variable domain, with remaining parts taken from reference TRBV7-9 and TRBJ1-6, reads DTGVSQNPRHKITKRGQNVTFRCDPISEHNRLYWYRQTLGQGPEFLTYFQNEAQLEKSRLLSDRFSAERPKGSFSTLEIQRTEQGDSAMYLCASSSPWTVDSPLRFGNGTRLTVT.

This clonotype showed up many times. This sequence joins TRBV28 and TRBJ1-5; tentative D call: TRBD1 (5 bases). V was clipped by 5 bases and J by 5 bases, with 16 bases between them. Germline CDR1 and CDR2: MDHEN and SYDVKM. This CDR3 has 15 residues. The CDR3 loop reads CASSALGPGDQPQHF. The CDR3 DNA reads TGTGCCAGCAGTGCCTTGGGGCCTGGTGATCAGCCCCAGCATTTT.

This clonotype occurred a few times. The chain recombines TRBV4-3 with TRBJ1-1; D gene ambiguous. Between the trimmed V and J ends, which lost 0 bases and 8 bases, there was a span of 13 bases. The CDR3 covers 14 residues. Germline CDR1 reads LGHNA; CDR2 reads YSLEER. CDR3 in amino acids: CASSQDILEPEAFF. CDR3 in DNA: TGCGCCAGCAGCCAAGATATTCTGGAACCCGAAGCTTTCTTT.

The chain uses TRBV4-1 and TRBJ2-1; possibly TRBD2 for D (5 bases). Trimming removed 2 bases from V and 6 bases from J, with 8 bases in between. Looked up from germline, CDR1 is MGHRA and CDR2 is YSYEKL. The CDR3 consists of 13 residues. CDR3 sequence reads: CASSQPGINEQFF. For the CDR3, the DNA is TGCGCCAGCAGCCAACCCGGGATCAATGAGCAGTTCTTC.

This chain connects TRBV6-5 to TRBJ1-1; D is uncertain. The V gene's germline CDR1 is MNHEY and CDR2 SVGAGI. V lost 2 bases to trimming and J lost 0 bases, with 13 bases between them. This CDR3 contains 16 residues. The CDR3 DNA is TGTGCCAGCAGTTACGTCAGGTGGAGATTGAACACTGAAGCTTTCTTT. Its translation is CASSYVRWRLNTEAFF.

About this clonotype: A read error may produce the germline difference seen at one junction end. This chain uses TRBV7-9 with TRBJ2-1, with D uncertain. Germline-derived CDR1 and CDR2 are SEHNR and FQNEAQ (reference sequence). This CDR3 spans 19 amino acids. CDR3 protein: CASSSEPSESAGSYNEPFF. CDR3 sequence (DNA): TGTGCCAGCAGCTCCGAACCCTCTGAAAGCGCCGGATCCTACAATGAGCCGTTCTTC. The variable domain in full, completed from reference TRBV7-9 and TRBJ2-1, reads DTGVSQNPRHKITKRGQNVTFRCDPISEHNRLYWYRQTLGQGPEFLTYFQNEAQLEKSRLLSDRFSAERPKGSFSTLEIQRTEQGDSAMYLCASSSEPSESAGSYNEPFFGPGTRLTVL.

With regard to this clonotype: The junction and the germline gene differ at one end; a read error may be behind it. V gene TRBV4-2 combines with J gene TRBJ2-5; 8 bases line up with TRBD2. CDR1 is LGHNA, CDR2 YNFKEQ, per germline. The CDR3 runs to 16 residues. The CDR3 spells CASSQEDQRGSTTRYF. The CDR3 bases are TGCGCCAGCAGCCAAGAAGATCAGCGGGGGAGCACCACTAGGTACTTC.

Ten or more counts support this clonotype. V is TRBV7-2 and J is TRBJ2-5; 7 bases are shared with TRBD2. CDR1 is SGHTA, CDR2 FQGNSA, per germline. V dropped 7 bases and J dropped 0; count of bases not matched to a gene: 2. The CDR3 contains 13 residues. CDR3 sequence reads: CASTGGDQETQYF. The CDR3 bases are TGTGCCAGCACTGGGGGGGACCAAGAGACCCAGTACTTC.

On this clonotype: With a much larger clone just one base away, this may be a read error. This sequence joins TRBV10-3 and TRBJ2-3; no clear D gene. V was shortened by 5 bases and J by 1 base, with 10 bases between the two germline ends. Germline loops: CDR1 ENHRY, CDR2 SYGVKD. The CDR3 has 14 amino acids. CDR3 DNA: TGTGCCATCAGTCAGAGAGTGGGCACAGATACGCAGTATTTT. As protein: CAISQRVGTDTQYF.

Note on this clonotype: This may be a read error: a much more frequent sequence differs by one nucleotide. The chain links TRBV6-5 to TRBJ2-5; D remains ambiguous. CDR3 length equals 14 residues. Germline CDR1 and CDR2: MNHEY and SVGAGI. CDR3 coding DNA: TGTGCCAGCAGTTCAAGTGGGCTCCAAGGGACCCAGTACTTC. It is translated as CASSSSGLQGTQYF.

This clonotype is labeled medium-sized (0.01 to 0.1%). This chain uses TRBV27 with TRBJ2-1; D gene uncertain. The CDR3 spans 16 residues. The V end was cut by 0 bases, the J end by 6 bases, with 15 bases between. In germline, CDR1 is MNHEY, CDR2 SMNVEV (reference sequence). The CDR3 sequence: CASSLSAQVAPNEQFF. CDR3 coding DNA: TGTGCCAGCAGTTTATCGGCACAAGTAGCCCCCAATGAGCAGTTCTTC.

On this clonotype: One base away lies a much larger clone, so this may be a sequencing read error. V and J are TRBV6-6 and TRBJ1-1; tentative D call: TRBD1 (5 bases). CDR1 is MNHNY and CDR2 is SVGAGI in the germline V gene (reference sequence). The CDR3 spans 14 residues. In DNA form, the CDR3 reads TGTGCCAGCAGTTACGGGACGGTGAACAGTGAAGCTTTCTTT. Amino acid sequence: CASSYGTVNSEAFF.

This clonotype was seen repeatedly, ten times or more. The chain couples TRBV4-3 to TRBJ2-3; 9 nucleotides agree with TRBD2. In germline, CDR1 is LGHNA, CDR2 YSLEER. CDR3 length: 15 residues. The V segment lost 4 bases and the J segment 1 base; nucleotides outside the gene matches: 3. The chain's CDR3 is CASSLRLAGTDTQYF. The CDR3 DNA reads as TGCGCCAGCAGCCTCAGACTAGCGGGCACAGATACGCAGTATTTT.

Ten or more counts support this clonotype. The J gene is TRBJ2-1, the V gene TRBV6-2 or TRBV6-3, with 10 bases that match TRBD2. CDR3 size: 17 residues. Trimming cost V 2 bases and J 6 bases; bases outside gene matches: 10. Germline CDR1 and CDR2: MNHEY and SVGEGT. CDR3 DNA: TGTGCCAGCAGTTACAGCGGGGGGGCCGTTAGTTTCAATGAGCAGTTCTTC. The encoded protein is CASSYSGGAVSFNEQFF.

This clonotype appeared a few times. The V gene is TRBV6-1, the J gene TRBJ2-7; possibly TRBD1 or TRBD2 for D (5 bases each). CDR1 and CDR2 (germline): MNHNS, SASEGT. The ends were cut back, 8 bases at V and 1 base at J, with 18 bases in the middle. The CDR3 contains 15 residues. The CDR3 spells CASSTGAGLSYEQYF. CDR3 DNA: TGTGCCAGCTCAACCGGGGCAGGGCTATCCTACGAGCAGTACTTC.